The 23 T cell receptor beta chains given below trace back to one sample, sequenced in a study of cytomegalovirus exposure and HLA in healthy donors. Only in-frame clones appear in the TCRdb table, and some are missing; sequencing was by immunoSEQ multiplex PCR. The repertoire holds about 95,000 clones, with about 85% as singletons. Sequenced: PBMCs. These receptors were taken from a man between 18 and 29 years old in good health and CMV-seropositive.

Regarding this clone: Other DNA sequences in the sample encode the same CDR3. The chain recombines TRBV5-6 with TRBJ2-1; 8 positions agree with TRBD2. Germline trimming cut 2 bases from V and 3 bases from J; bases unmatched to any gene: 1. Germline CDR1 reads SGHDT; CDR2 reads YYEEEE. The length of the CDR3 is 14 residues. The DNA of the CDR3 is TGTGCCAGCAGCTTAAGCGGGAGCTACAATGAGCAGTTCTTC. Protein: CASSLSGSYNEQFF.

CDR3 loop: CAWNNQGTEAFF. In DNA, the CDR3 is TGTGCCTGGAATAACCAGGGGACTGAAGCTTTCTTT. The chain recombines TRBV30 with TRBJ1-1; D might be TRBD1 (6 bases). The V and J ends lost 4 bases and 5 bases respectively, with 11 bases between them. The CDR3 covers 12 residues. Germline-derived CDR1 and CDR2 are GTSNPN and SVGIG (reference sequence).

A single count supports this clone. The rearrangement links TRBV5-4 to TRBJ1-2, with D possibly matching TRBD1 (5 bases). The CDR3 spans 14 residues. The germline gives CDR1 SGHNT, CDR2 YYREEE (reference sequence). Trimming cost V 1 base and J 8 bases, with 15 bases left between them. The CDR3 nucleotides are TGTGCCAGCAGCTTGATCGGGGGAGCCAGGGGCTACACCTTC. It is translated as CASSLIGGARGYTF.

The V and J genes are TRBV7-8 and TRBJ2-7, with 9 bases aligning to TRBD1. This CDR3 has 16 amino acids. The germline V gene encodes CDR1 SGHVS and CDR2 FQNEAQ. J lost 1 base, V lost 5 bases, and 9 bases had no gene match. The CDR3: CASSPSGDRVSYEQYV. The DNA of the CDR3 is TGTGCCAGCAGCCCAAGCGGGGACAGGGTGTCCTACGAGCAGTACGTC.

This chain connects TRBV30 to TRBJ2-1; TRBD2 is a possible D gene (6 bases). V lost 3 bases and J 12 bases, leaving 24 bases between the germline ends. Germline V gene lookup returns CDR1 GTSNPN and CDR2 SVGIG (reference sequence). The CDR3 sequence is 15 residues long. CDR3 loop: CAWRVRESRGMRQFF. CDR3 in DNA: TGTGCCTGGAGGGTACGGGAGTCTAGAGGTATGCGGCAGTTCTTC. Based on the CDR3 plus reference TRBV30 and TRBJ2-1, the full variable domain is SQTIHQWPATLVQPVGSPLSLECTVEGTSNPNLYWYRQAAGRGLQLLFYSVGIGQISSEVPQNLSASRPQDRQFILSSKKLLLSDSGFYLCAWRVRESRGMRQFFGPGTRLTVL.

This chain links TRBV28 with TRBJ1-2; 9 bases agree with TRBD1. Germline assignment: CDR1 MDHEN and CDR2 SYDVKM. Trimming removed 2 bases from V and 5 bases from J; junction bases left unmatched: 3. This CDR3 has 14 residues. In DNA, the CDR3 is TGTGCCAGCAGTTTAGGGACAGGGATTTATGGCTACACCTTC. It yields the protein CASSLGTGIYGYTF.

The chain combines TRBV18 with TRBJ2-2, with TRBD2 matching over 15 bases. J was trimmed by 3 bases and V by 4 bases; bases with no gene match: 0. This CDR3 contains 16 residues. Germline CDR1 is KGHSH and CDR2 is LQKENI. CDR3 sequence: CASSRTSGRDTGELFF. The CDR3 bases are TGTGCCAGCTCACGGACTAGCGGGAGGGACACCGGGGAGCTGTTTTTT.

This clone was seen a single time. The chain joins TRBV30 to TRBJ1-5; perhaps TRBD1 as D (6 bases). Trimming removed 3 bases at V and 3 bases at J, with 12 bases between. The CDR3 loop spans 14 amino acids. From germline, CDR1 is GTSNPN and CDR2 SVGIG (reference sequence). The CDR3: CAWSGGRNNQPQHF. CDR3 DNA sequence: TGTGCCTGGAGCGGGGGGCGGAACAATCAGCCCCAGCATTTT.

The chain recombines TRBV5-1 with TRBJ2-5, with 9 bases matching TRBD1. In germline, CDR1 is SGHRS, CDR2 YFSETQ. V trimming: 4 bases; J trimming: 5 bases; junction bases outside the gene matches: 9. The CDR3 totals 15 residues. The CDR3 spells CASSPLTDRGETQYF. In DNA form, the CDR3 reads TGCGCCAGCAGCCCGCTTACAGACAGGGGGGAGACCCAGTACTTC.

This CDR3 is CASRTTGEGYTF. The CDR3 DNA reads TGTGCCAGCAGGACGACAGGCGAAGGCTACACCTTC. The rearrangement joins TRBV6-1 to TRBJ1-2; TRBD1 is a possible D gene (6 bases). The CDR3 sequence is 12 residues long. Trimming cost V 6 bases and J 8 bases, with 13 bases left between them. Germline CDR1 and CDR2: MNHNS and SASEGT.

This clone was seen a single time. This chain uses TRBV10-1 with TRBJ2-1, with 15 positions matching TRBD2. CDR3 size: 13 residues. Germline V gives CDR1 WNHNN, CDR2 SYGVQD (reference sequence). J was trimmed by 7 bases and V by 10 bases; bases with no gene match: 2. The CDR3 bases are TGCGCCACGGGGACTAGCGGGAGGAATGAGCAGTTCTTC. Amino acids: CATGTSGRNEQFF.

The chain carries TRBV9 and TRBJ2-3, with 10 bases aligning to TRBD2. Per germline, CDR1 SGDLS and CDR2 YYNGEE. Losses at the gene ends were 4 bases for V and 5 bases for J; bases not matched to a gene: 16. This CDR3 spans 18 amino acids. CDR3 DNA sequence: TGTGCCAGCAGCTCCCCAGCGGGAGGGCCCTCTGGAGTAGATACGCAGTATTTT. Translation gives CASSSPAGGPSGVDTQYF.

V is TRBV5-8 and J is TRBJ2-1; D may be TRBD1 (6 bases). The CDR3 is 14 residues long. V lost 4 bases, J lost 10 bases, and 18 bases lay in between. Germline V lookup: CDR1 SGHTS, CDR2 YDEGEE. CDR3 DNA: TGTGCCAGCAGCCCTAGGACAGCCACCTTGGAGCAGTTCTTC. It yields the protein CASSPRTATLEQFF.

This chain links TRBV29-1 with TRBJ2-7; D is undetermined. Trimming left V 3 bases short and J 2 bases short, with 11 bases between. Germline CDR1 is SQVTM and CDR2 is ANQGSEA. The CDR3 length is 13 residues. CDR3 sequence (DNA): TGCAGCGTTGAGGATACCCAGGCCTACGAGCAGTACTTC. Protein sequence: CSVEDTQAYEQYF.

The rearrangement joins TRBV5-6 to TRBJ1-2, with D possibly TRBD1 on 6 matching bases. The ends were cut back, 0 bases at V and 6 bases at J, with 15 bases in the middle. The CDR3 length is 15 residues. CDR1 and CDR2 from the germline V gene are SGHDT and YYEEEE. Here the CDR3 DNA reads TGTGCCAGCAGCTTGGAGGACAGTTCCCTGGATGGCTACACCTTC. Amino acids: CASSLEDSSLDGYTF.

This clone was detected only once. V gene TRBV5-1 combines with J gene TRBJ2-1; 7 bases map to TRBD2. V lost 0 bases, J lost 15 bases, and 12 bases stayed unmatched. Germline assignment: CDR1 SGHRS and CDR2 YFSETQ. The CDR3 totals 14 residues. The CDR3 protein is CASSLVLAAGVWFF. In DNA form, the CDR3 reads TGCGCCAGCAGCTTGGTCCTAGCGGCGGGAGTTTGGTTCTTC.

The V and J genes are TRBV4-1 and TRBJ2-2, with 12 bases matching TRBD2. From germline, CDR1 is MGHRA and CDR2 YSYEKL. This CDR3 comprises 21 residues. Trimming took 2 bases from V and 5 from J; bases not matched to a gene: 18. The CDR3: CASSQHASFPRLAGDTGELFF. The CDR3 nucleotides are TGCGCCAGCAGCCAACACGCAAGCTTCCCGCGACTAGCGGGAGATACCGGGGAGCTGTTTTTT.

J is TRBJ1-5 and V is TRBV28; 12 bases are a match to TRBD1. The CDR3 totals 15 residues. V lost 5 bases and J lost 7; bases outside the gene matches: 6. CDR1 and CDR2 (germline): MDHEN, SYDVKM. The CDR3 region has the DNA TGTGCCAGCAGTGGGGACAGGGGGCGCGTACAGCCCCAGCATTTT. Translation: CASSGDRGRVQPQHF.

The CDR3 loop reads CASSRTGVAGANVLTF. CDR3 nucleotide sequence: TGCGCCAGCAGCCGAACAGGGGTGGCTGGGGCCAACGTCCTGACTTTC. The rearrangement uses TRBV5-1 and TRBJ2-6, with 7 bases matching TRBD1. The V and J ends lost 4 bases and 2 bases, in that order; junction bases with no gene match: 6. Per germline, CDR1 SGHRS and CDR2 YFSETQ. The CDR3 covers 16 residues.

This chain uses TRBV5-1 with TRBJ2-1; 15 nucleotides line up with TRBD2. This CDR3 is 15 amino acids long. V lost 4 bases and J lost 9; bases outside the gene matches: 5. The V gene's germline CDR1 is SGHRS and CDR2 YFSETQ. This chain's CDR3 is CASSPRTSGRGEQFF. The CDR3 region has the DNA TGCGCCAGCAGCCCAAGGACTAGCGGGAGGGGTGAGCAGTTCTTC.

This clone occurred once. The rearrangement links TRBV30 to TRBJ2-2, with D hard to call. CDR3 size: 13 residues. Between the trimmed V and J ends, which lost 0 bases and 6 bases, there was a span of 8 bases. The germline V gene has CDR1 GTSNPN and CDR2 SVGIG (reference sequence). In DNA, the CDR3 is TGTGCCTGGAGTGTACGAGGAGCCGGGGAGCTGTTTTTT. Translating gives CAWSVRGAGELFF.

CDR3 sequence reads: CASSASGGNTEAFF. The DNA for the CDR3 is TGTGCCAGCAGCGCCTCGGGGGGGAACACTGAAGCTTTCTTT. The chain combines TRBV9 with TRBJ1-1; possible D gene TRBD1, 5 bases. V gave up 3 bases and J gave up 1 base, with 10 bases separating them. Germline CDR1 reads SGDLS; CDR2 reads YYNGEE. CDR3 length: 14 amino acids.

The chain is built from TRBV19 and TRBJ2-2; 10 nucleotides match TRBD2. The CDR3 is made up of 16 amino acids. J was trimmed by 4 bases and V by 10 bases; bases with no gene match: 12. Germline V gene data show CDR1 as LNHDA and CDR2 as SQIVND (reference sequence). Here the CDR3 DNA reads TGTGCCACCGAACTACCGGGACTAGCGTCCACCGGGGAGCTGTTTTTT. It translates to CATELPGLASTGELFF. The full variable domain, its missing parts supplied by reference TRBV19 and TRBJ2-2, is DGGITQSPKYLFRKEGQNVTLSCEQNLNHDAMYWYRQDPGQGLRLIYYSQIVNDFQKGDIAEGYSVSREKKESFPLTVTSAQKNPTAFYLCATELPGLASTGELFFGEGSRLTVL.